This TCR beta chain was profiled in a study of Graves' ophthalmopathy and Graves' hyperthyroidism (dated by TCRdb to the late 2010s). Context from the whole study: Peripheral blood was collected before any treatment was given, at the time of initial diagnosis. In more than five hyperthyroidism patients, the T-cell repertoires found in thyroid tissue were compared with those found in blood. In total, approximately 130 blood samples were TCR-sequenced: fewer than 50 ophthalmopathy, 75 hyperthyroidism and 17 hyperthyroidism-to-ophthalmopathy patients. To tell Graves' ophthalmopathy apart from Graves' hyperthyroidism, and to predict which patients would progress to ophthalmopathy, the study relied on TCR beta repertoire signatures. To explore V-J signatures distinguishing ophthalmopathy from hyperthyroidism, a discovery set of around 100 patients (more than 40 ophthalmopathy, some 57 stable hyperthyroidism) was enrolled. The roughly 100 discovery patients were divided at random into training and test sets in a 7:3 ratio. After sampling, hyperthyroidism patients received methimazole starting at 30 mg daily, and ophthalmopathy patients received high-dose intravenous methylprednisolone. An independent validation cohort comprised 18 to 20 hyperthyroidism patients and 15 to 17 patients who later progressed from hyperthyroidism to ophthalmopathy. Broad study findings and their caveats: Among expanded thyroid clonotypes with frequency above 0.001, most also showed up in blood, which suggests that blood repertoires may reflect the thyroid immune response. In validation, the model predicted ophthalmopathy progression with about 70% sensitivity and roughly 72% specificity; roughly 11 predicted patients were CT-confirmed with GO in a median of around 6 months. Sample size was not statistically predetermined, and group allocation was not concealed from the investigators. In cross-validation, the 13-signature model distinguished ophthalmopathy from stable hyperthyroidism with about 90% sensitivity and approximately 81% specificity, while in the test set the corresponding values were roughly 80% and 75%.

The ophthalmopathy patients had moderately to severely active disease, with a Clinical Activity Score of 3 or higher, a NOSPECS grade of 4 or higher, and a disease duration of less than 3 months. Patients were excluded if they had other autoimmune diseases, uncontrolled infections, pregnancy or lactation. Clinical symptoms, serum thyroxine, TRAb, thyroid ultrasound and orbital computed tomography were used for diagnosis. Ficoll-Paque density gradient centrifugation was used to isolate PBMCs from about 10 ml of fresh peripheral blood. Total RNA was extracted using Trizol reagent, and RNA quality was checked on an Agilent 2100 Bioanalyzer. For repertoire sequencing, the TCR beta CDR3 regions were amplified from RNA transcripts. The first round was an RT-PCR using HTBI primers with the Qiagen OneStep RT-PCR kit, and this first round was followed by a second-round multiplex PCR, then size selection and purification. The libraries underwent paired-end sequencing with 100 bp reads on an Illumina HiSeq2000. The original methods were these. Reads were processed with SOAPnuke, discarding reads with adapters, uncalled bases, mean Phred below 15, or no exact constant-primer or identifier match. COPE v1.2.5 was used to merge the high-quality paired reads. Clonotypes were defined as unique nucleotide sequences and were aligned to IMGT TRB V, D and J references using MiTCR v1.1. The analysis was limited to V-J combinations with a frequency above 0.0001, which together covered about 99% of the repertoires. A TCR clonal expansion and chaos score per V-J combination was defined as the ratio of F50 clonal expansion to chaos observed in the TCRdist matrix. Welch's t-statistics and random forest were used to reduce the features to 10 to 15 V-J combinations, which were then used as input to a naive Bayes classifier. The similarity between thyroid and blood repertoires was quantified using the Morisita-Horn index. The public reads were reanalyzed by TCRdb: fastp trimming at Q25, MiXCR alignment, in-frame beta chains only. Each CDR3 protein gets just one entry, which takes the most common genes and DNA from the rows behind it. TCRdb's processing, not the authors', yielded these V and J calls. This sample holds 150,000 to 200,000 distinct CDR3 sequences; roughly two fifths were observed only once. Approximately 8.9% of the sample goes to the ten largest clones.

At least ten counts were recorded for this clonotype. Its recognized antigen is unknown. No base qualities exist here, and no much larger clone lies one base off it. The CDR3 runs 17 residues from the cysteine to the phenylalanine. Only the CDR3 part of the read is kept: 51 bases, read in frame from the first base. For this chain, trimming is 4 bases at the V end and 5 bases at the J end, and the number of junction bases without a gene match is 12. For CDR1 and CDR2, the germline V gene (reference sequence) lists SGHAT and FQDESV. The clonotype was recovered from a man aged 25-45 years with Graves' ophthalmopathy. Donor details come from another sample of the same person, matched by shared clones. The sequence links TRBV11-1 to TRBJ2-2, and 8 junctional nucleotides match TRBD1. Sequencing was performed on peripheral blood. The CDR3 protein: CASSSNPGQGRTGELFF. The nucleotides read TGTGCCAGCAGCTCAAACCCCGGACAGGGTCGAACCGGGGAGCTGTTTTTT.